Listed below are T cell receptor beta chains from one sample, sequenced in a study of T cells in Graves' hyperthyroidism and ophthalmopathy. MiXCR, run by TCRdb on the multiplex PCR reads, gives a single entry per CDR3 protein. Among about 480,000 distinct CDR3 sequences, under 15% were seen once, and the ten largest hold 17%. The sequencing input was blood. These receptors all stem from a woman aged 18 to 35 with Graves' hyperthyroidism. Both conserved end residues are part of each CDR3. A D gene is named only where the DNA matches it firmly. Part of the rows lack a size; the others show once, few, many or a class for expanded clones.

abundance: few; j_gene: TRBJ1-2; v_gene: TRBV5-1; d_gene: -; CDR3aa: CASSLKGGAGYTF; CDR3nt: TGCGCCAGCAGCTTGAAGGGGGGAGCAGGCTACACCTTC
abundance: -; j_gene: TRBJ2-3; v_gene: TRBV5-1; d_gene: -; CDR3aa: CASSLDVGTDTQYF; CDR3nt: TGCGCCAGCAGCTTGGATGTGGGTACAGATACGCAGTATTTT
abundance: many; j_gene: TRBJ1-1; v_gene: TRBV30; d_gene: -; CDR3aa: CAWSVPGQNTEAFF; CDR3nt: TGTGCCTGGAGTGTACCGGGGCAGAACACTGAAGCTTTCTTT
abundance: few; j_gene: TRBJ2-3; v_gene: TRBV19; d_gene: TRBD2; CDR3aa: CASSNAGALKDTQYF; CDR3nt: TGTGCCAGTAGTAATGCGGGAGCCCTAAAAGATACGCAGTATTTT
abundance: many; j_gene: TRBJ1-2; v_gene: TRBV27; d_gene: -; CDR3aa: CASGGDTANYGYTF; CDR3nt: TGTGCCAGCGGCGGAGACACCGCTAACTATGGCTACACCTTC
abundance: few; j_gene: TRBJ2-3; v_gene: TRBV19; d_gene: -; CDR3aa: CASSPIGLSSDTQYF; CDR3nt: TGTGCCAGTAGCCCAATCGGGCTTTCATCAGATACGCAGTATTTT
abundance: many; j_gene: TRBJ2-3; v_gene: TRBV20-1; d_gene: TRBD2; CDR3aa: CSASARTSGSTDTQYF; CDR3nt: TGCAGTGCTAGCGCCCGGACTAGCGGGAGCACAGATACGCAGTATTTT
abundance: many; j_gene: TRBJ2-2; v_gene: TRBV7-9; d_gene: -; CDR3aa: CASSQRGTTNTGELFF; CDR3nt: TGTGCCAGCAGCCAGCGCGGGACAACGAACACCGGGGAGCTGTTTTTT
abundance: few; j_gene: TRBJ1-6; v_gene: TRBV4-2; d_gene: TRBD1; CDR3aa: CASSGTGIYSPLHF; CDR3nt: TGTGCCAGCAGCGGGACAGGGATTTATTCACCCCTCCACTTT
abundance: few; j_gene: TRBJ1-3; v_gene: TRBV20-1; d_gene: -; CDR3aa: CSARRSGTNSGNTIYF; CDR3nt: TGCAGTGCTAGAAGGTCCGGGACAAACTCTGGAAACACCATATATTTT
abundance: many; j_gene: TRBJ1-6; v_gene: TRBV12-3/TRBV12-4; d_gene: -; CDR3aa: CASSTYNSPLHF; CDR3nt: TGTGCCAGCAGTACCTATAATTCACCCCTCCACTTT
abundance: many; j_gene: TRBJ1-1; v_gene: TRBV12-5; d_gene: -; CDR3aa: CASGLVPTEAFF; CDR3nt: TGTGCTAGTGGTTTGGTACCCACTGAAGCTTTCTTT
abundance: many; j_gene: TRBJ2-1; v_gene: TRBV30; d_gene: -; CDR3aa: CAWSDQYNEQFF; CDR3nt: TGTGCCTGGAGTGACCAATACAATGAGCAGTTCTTC
abundance: many; j_gene: TRBJ2-5; v_gene: TRBV3-1; d_gene: -; CDR3aa: CASSQGPGRETQYF; CDR3nt: TGTGCCAGCAGCCAAGGACCTGGGCGGGAGACCCAGTACTTC
abundance: many; j_gene: TRBJ2-5; v_gene: TRBV7-9; d_gene: TRBD2; CDR3aa: CASSLLARKETQYF; CDR3nt: TGTGCCAGCAGCCTACTAGCGAGAAAAGAGACCCAGTACTTC
abundance: -; j_gene: TRBJ2-7; v_gene: TRBV27; d_gene: -; CDR3aa: CASSSQSSYEQYF; CDR3nt: TGTGCCAGCAGTTCCCAGAGCTCCTACGAGCAGTACTTC
abundance: -; j_gene: TRBJ2-1; v_gene: TRBV18; d_gene: TRBD2; CDR3aa: CASSSTSGSGNEQFF; CDR3nt: TGTGCCAGCTCTTCAACTAGCGGGAGTGGCAATGAGCAGTTCTTC
abundance: many; j_gene: TRBJ2-3; v_gene: TRBV2; d_gene: -; CDR3aa: CASGGMRTDTQYF; CDR3nt: TGTGCCAGCGGGGGAATGAGAACAGATACGCAGTATTTT
abundance: -; j_gene: TRBJ2-7; v_gene: TRBV19; d_gene: TRBD1; CDR3aa: CASSARTGFYEQYF; CDR3nt: TGTGCCAGTAGCGCTAGGACAGGGTTTTACGAGCAGTACTTC
abundance: many; j_gene: TRBJ2-7; v_gene: TRBV6-6; d_gene: TRBD2; CDR3aa: CASSYEAGEIYEQYF; CDR3nt: TGTGCCAGCAGTTACGAGGCGGGAGAAATCTACGAGCAGTACTTC
abundance: few; j_gene: TRBJ2-5; v_gene: TRBV27; d_gene: -; CDR3aa: CASTWGETQYF; CDR3nt: TGTGCCAGTACATGGGGCGAGACCCAGTACTTC
abundance: many; j_gene: TRBJ2-2; v_gene: TRBV9; d_gene: TRBD2; CDR3aa: CASSVATGGGSRELFF; CDR3nt: TGTGCCAGCAGCGTAGCTACGGGAGGAGGCTCCCGGGAGCTGTTTTTT
abundance: few; j_gene: TRBJ2-3; v_gene: TRBV6-2/TRBV6-3; d_gene: TRBD1; CDR3aa: CASSYVIQGALKVADTQYF; CDR3nt: TGTGCCAGCAGTTACGTTATACAGGGGGCGCTGAAAGTGGCAGATACGCAGTATTTT
abundance: once; j_gene: TRBJ2-7; v_gene: TRBV27; d_gene: TRBD2; CDR3aa: CASSYSGRGEQYF; CDR3nt: TGTGCCAGCAGTTACAGCGGGAGAGGCGAGCAGTACTTC
abundance: many; j_gene: TRBJ2-1; v_gene: TRBV7-9; d_gene: TRBD2; CDR3aa: CASSLAQGTSGQRWDEQFF; CDR3nt: TGTGCCAGCAGCTTAGCGCAAGGGACTAGCGGCCAGCGCTGGGATGAGCAGTTCTTC
abundance: -; j_gene: TRBJ2-1; v_gene: TRBV7-8; d_gene: TRBD2; CDR3aa: CASSSPGLAGWAREQFF; CDR3nt: TGTGCCAGCAGCTCGCCGGGACTAGCGGGATGGGCGAGGGAGCAGTTCTTC
abundance: -; j_gene: TRBJ1-2; v_gene: TRBV24-1; d_gene: -; CDR3aa: CATSDATEIYSYTF; CDR3nt: TGTGCCACCAGTGATGCGACAGAGATCTATAGCTACACCTTC
abundance: -; j_gene: TRBJ1-3; v_gene: TRBV12-3/TRBV12-4; d_gene: -; CDR3aa: CASRWSTGAGNTIYF; CDR3nt: TGTGCCAGCAGGTGGTCAACCGGGGCGGGAAACACCATATATTTT
abundance: many; j_gene: TRBJ1-2; v_gene: TRBV6-6; d_gene: TRBD1; CDR3aa: CASSYSEQGSYGYTF; CDR3nt: TGTGCCAGCAGTTACTCGGAACAGGGGAGCTATGGCTACACCTTC
abundance: -; j_gene: TRBJ2-1; v_gene: TRBV20-1; d_gene: -; CDR3aa: CSAREVPTRNNEQFF; CDR3nt: TGCAGTGCTAGAGAAGTACCAACCCGAAACAATGAGCAGTTCTTC
abundance: many; j_gene: TRBJ2-3; v_gene: TRBV18; d_gene: -; CDR3aa: CASSGQSTDTQYF; CDR3nt: TGTGCCAGCTCTGGGCAGTCCACAGATACGCAGTATTTT
abundance: -; j_gene: TRBJ1-6; v_gene: TRBV2; d_gene: TRBD1; CDR3aa: CASRRDSLIYNSPLHF; CDR3nt: TGTGCCAGCAGGCGGGACAGCTTAATCTATAATTCACCCCTCCACTTT
abundance: few; j_gene: TRBJ2-3; v_gene: TRBV7-9; d_gene: -; CDR3aa: CASSLGGLPTDTQYF; CDR3nt: TGTGCCAGCAGCTTAGGGGGACTTCCCACAGATACGCAGTATTTT
abundance: many; j_gene: TRBJ1-2; v_gene: TRBV11-2; d_gene: -; CDR3aa: CASSPIRESYNYGYTF; CDR3nt: TGTGCCAGCAGCCCAATCCGGGAGAGTTATAACTATGGCTACACCTTC
abundance: many; j_gene: TRBJ2-3; v_gene: TRBV11-2; d_gene: -; CDR3aa: CASSPYTPDTQYF; CDR3nt: TGTGCCAGCAGCCCCTATACGCCCGATACGCAGTATTTT
abundance: many; j_gene: TRBJ2-1; v_gene: TRBV28; d_gene: -; CDR3aa: CASTLPLGSGAEQFF; CDR3nt: TGTGCCAGCACCCTCCCCCTCGGATCGGGAGCTGAGCAGTTCTTC
abundance: -; j_gene: TRBJ1-5; v_gene: TRBV7-2; d_gene: -; CDR3aa: CASSHDGRLNQPQHF; CDR3nt: TGTGCCAGCAGCCACGACGGAAGACTCAATCAGCCCCAGCATTTT
abundance: few; j_gene: TRBJ1-6; v_gene: TRBV7-9; d_gene: -; CDR3aa: CASSFGRGRDSPLHF; CDR3nt: TGTGCCAGCAGCTTCGGGCGGGGGAGGGATTCACCCCTCCACTTT
abundance: many; j_gene: TRBJ2-2; v_gene: TRBV11-1; d_gene: TRBD1; CDR3aa: CASSLDRMNTGELFF; CDR3nt: TGTGCCAGCAGCTTGGACAGGATGAACACCGGGGAGCTGTTTTTT
abundance: few; j_gene: TRBJ2-1; v_gene: TRBV15; d_gene: -; CDR3aa: CATSIDHNEQFF; CDR3nt: TGTGCCACCAGCATAGACCACAATGAGCAGTTCTTC
abundance: many; j_gene: TRBJ1-5; v_gene: TRBV10-3; d_gene: TRBD1; CDR3aa: CAISVGTGENQPQHF; CDR3nt: TGTGCCATCAGTGTGGGGACAGGAGAAAATCAGCCCCAGCATTTT
abundance: -; j_gene: TRBJ2-2; v_gene: TRBV4-2; d_gene: -; CDR3aa: CASRPQVEGTGELFF; CDR3nt: TGTGCCAGCAGACCACAGGTGGAAGGCACCGGGGAGCTGTTTTTT
abundance: many; j_gene: TRBJ1-5; v_gene: TRBV12-3/TRBV12-4; d_gene: -; CDR3aa: CASSIRVDQPQHF; CDR3nt: TGTGCCAGCAGCATCAGGGTGGATCAGCCCCAGCATTTT
abundance: many; j_gene: TRBJ2-3; v_gene: TRBV10-3; d_gene: -; CDR3aa: CAISESTGEDTQYF; CDR3nt: TGTGCCATCAGTGAGTCGACGGGGGAAGATACGCAGTATTTT
abundance: many; j_gene: TRBJ2-7; v_gene: TRBV27; d_gene: -; CDR3aa: CASSLWPSSYEQYF; CDR3nt: TGTGCCAGCAGTTTATGGCCGTCCTCCTACGAGCAGTACTTC
abundance: -; j_gene: TRBJ1-1; v_gene: TRBV6-1; d_gene: -; CDR3aa: CASSPGRGNTEAFF; CDR3nt: TGTGCCAGCTCACCCGGCCGAGGGAACACTGAAGCTTTCTTT
abundance: few; j_gene: TRBJ2-5; v_gene: TRBV11-2; d_gene: -; CDR3aa: CASSSGTAGETQYF; CDR3nt: TGTGCCAGCAGCTCGGGGACAGCGGGCGAGACCCAGTACTTC
abundance: -; j_gene: TRBJ1-1; v_gene: TRBV14; d_gene: -; CDR3aa: CASSGGQIEAFF; CDR3nt: TGTGCCAGCAGCGGCGGACAGATTGAAGCTTTCTTT
abundance: -; j_gene: TRBJ2-3; v_gene: TRBV4-1; d_gene: -; CDR3aa: CASSLALDTQYF; CDR3nt: TGCGCCAGCAGCCTCGCGCTAGATACGCAGTATTTT
abundance: few; j_gene: TRBJ2-7; v_gene: TRBV18; d_gene: TRBD1; CDR3aa: CASSQGADTAYEQYF; CDR3nt: TGTGCCAGCTCCCAGGGGGCTGACACAGCCTACGAGCAGTACTTC
abundance: -; j_gene: TRBJ1-5; v_gene: TRBV12-5; d_gene: -; CDR3aa: CASGLVAVNQPQHF; CDR3nt: TGTGCTAGTGGTTTGGTAGCGGTTAATCAGCCCCAGCATTTT
abundance: few; j_gene: TRBJ1-1; v_gene: TRBV3-1; d_gene: TRBD1; CDR3aa: CASSRDRDRGLGTEAFF; CDR3nt: TGTGCCAGCAGCCGTGACCGGGACAGGGGTTTGGGCACTGAAGCTTTCTTT
abundance: many; j_gene: TRBJ2-6; v_gene: TRBV7-2; d_gene: TRBD2; CDR3aa: CASSSRAGGANVLTF; CDR3nt: TGTGCCAGCAGCTCCCGAGCGGGGGGGGCCAACGTCCTGACTTTC
abundance: -; j_gene: TRBJ1-4; v_gene: TRBV12-3/TRBV12-4; d_gene: -; CDR3aa: CASSLGGVGEKLFF; CDR3nt: TGTGCCAGCAGTTTAGGGGGGGTGGGCGAAAAACTGTTTTTT
abundance: -; j_gene: TRBJ1-6; v_gene: TRBV19; d_gene: -; CDR3aa: CASSAGRGDNSPLHF; CDR3nt: TGTGCCAGTAGTGCGGGCAGAGGGGATAATTCACCCCTCCACTTT
abundance: -; j_gene: TRBJ2-1; v_gene: TRBV6-1; d_gene: -; CDR3aa: CASSEGPSSYDEQFF; CDR3nt: TGTGCCAGCAGTGAAGGCCCGAGCTCCTACGATGAGCAGTTCTTC
abundance: -; j_gene: TRBJ2-2; v_gene: TRBV12-3/TRBV12-4; d_gene: -; CDR3aa: CASSHRGSPGELFF; CDR3nt: TGTGCCAGCAGTCACCGGGGTTCTCCCGGGGAGCTGTTTTTT
abundance: -; j_gene: TRBJ1-4; v_gene: TRBV12-3/TRBV12-4; d_gene: TRBD1; CDR3aa: CASRPGRGQGEFEKLFF; CDR3nt: TGTGCCAGCAGACCCGGCCGCGGTCAGGGGGAATTTGAAAAACTGTTTTTT